What follows are 29 T cell receptor beta chains derived from one specimen sequenced in a study of cytomegalovirus exposure and HLA in healthy donors. PCR amplification relied on 60 Vbeta primers (plus 13 Jbeta primers). Produced via immunoSEQ multiplex PCR; TCRdb's table is partial and in-frame only. In the table there are 100,000 or so clones, roughly 88% of which are singletons. The sample was PBMCs. Every receptor here comes from a woman aged 18-29 years in good health and CMV-seronegative.

The CDR3 is CASSYFRGLADTQYF. The DNA of the CDR3 is TGTGCCAGCAGTTACTTCCGGGGACTAGCGGATACGCAGTATTTT. The chain couples TRBV6-5 to TRBJ2-3; 10 positions match TRBD2. In germline, CDR1 is MNHEY, CDR2 SVGAGI. The V segment lost 1 base and the J segment 6 bases; nucleotides outside the gene matches: 4. This CDR3 is built from 15 residues.

This clone was picked up one time. V and J are TRBV11-2 and TRBJ1-1, with 7 bases lining up with TRBD1. Germline CDR1 and CDR2: SGHAT and FQNNGV. The CDR3 extends over 13 amino acids. The V segment lost 5 bases and the J segment 6 bases; nucleotides outside the gene matches: 6. The CDR3 nucleotides read TGTGCCAGCAGCCCTTCAGGGGGAGCTGAAGCTTTCTTT. As protein: CASSPSGGAEAFF.

The chain carries TRBV28 and TRBJ2-5; D gene ambiguous. Per the germline V gene, CDR1 is MDHEN and CDR2 is SYDVKM. CDR3 length equals 14 residues. Trimming pared 2 bases from V and 1 base from J, leaving 8 bases between. Written as DNA, the CDR3 is TGTGCCAGCAGTTTAGGGCAGATCCAAGAGACCCAGTACTTC. Protein: CASSLGQIQETQYF.

This chain uses TRBV11-2 with TRBJ2-3; D is perhaps TRBD1 (5 bases). This CDR3 comprises 17 residues. Germline V lookup: CDR1 SGHAT, CDR2 FQNNGV. Trimming removed 5 bases at V and 6 bases at J, with 24 bases between. The CDR3 sequence is CASSRRPTTISGDTQYF. The CDR3 DNA reads TGTGCCAGCAGCCGACGGCCGACAACCATCTCAGGGGATACGCAGTATTTT.

The chain couples TRBV6-5 to TRBJ2-3; TRBD2 aligns across 8 bases. J was trimmed by 1 base and V by 8 bases; bases with no gene match: 5. Germline V gives CDR1 MNHEY, CDR2 SVGAGI. This CDR3 is 14 amino acids long. CDR3 DNA sequence: TGTGCCAGCGGGCGGCGGGGGGGCACAGATACGCAGTATTTT. Translating it yields CASGRRGGTDTQYF.

Turning to this clone: The junction differs from germline at one of its ends, possibly a read error. The genes are TRBV7-9 and TRBJ2-2; 7 nucleotides line up with TRBD1. The CDR3 is made up of 16 amino acids. The germline CDR1 and CDR2 sequences are SEHNR and FQNEAQ (reference sequence). CDR3 bases: TGTTCCAGCAGCTTATCATCAGGGGGTCCGGACGGGGAGCTGTTTTTT. Translating it yields CSSSLSSGGPDGELFF.

V and J are TRBV9 and TRBJ2-7; D is unresolved. CDR3 length: 13 residues. The V gene's germline CDR1 is SGDLS and CDR2 YYNGEE. The V end was cut by 0 bases, the J end by 3 bases, with 7 bases between. The CDR3 DNA reads as TGTGCCAGCAGCGTAGCCCCTTACTACGAGCAGTACTTC. Its translation: CASSVAPYYEQYF.

This sequence joins TRBV19 and TRBJ2-7; 10 bases are a match to TRBD1. J was trimmed by 5 bases and V by 2 bases; bases with no gene match: 6. Germline V lookup: CDR1 LNHDA, CDR2 SQIVND (reference sequence). The CDR3 has 15 residues. The CDR3, as DNA: TGTGCCAGTAGTATATTGGGACAGGGGAACAACGAGCAGTACTTC. Its protein is CASSILGQGNNEQYF. The full variable domain, its missing parts supplied by reference TRBV19 and TRBJ2-7, is DGGITQSPKYLFRKEGQNVTLSCEQNLNHDAMYWYRQDPGQGLRLIYYSQIVNDFQKGDIAEGYSVSREKKESFPLTVTSAQKNPTAFYLCASSILGQGNNEQYFGPGTRLTVT.

V gene TRBV12-5 combines with J gene TRBJ2-3; maybe TRBD1 (5 bases). CDR1 is LGHNT and CDR2 is FRNRAP in the germline V gene. CDR3 size: 13 residues. The V end was cut by 6 bases, the J end by 0 bases, with 7 bases between. CDR3: CASGRQSTDTQYF. The CDR3 region has the DNA TGTGCTAGTGGGCGACAGAGCACAGATACGCAGTATTTT. The whole variable domain, filled in from reference TRBV12-5 and TRBJ2-3, reads DARVTQTPRHKVTEMGQEVTMRCQPILGHNTVFWYRQTMMQGLELLAYFRNRAPLDDSGMPKDRFSAEMPDATLATLKIQPSEPRDSAVYFCASGRQSTDTQYFGPGTRLTVL.

CDR3 DNA: TGCAGTGCTAGACGGGACACTGAAGCTTTCTTT. This codes for CSARRDTEAFF. The V gene is TRBV20-1, the J gene TRBJ1-1; D is unclear. The germline gives CDR1 DFQATT, CDR2 SNEGSKA (reference sequence). The CDR3 consists of 11 residues. V gave up 2 bases and J gave up 3 bases, with 4 bases separating them.

The chain links TRBV19 to TRBJ2-5, with D possibly being TRBD1 (6 bases). Per the germline V gene, CDR1 is LNHDA and CDR2 is SQIVND (reference sequence). The CDR3 is made up of 15 amino acids. Trimming cost V 4 bases and J 2 bases, with 14 bases left between them. CDR3 DNA: TGTGCCAGTAGTAGGGGTAGGGGGTCACAAGAGACCCAGTACTTC. This translates into CASSRGRGSQETQYF.

The CDR3, as DNA: TGTGCCAGCAGCCATTTTTGGGACAGGGTCTCTGGGGCCAACGTCCTGACTTTC. This gives the protein CASSHFWDRVSGANVLTF. The chain carries TRBV5-6 and TRBJ2-6; 9 bases are a match to TRBD1. Germline CDR1 reads SGHDT; CDR2 reads YYEEEE. The junction had 8 bases not matched to a gene; V was cut back by 4 bases and J by 0 bases. This CDR3 spans 18 amino acids. Complete variable domain (other parts from reference TRBV5-6 and TRBJ2-6): DAGVTQSPTHLIKTRGQQVTLRCSPKSGHDTVSWYQQALGQGPQFIFQYYEEEERQRGNFPDRFSGHQFPNYSSELNVNALLLGDSALYLCASSHFWDRVSGANVLTFGAGSRLTVL.

The count of this clone is one. An end of the junction differs from the germline gene, which may be a read error. The genes are TRBV5-6 and TRBJ1-5; 7 positions match TRBD1. CDR1 is SGHDT, CDR2 YYEEEE, per germline. The CDR3 has 13 amino acids. CDR3: CASSIQGYQPQRF. The CDR3 DNA reads TGTGCCAGCAGTATACAGGGGTATCAGCCCCAGCGTTTT.

This clone was seen just once. The gene calls are TRBV4-2 and TRBJ2-1; D unclear. Trimming stripped 1 base from V and 6 bases from J, with 19 bases between. The CDR3 is 17 amino acids. From germline, CDR1 is LGHNA and CDR2 YNFKEQ. The chain's CDR3 is CASSQVPPPVESNEQFF. The CDR3 region has the DNA TGTGCCAGCAGCCAAGTTCCCCCCCCGGTGGAGAGCAATGAGCAGTTCTTC.

This chain connects TRBV2 to TRBJ2-3; 7 bases line up with TRBD2. After removal of 0 bases from V and 0 bases from J, the junction contained 9 bases not matched to a gene. Germline-derived CDR1 and CDR2 are SNHLY and FYNNEI. CDR3 length: 18 residues. The CDR3 region has the DNA TGTGCCAGCAGTGAAGCGGGGGGTGGGGGAGGGAGCACAGATACGCAGTATTTT. Amino acid sequence: CASSEAGGGGGSTDTQYF.

This chain links TRBV28 with TRBJ1-3; tentative D call: TRBD1 (6 bases). CDR1 and CDR2 from the germline V gene are MDHEN and SYDVKM. Trimming removed 5 bases at V and 4 bases at J, with 27 bases between. The CDR3 loop spans 19 amino acids. CDR3 sequence (DNA): TGTGCCAGCAGTCCTCCAGTTTGGGACCGGACAGTAGAAGGAAACACCATATATTTT. This encodes CASSPPVWDRTVEGNTIYF.

The chain joins TRBV6-1 to TRBJ2-5; 10 bases are a match to TRBD2. Trimming took 2 bases from V and 0 from J; bases not matched to a gene: 0. This CDR3 spans 15 amino acids. Per the germline V gene, CDR1 is MNHNS and CDR2 is SASEGT. Here the CDR3 reads CASSELAGDQETQYF. In DNA, the CDR3 is TGTGCCAGCAGTGAACTAGCGGGAGACCAAGAGACCCAGTACTTC.

The gene calls are TRBV9 and TRBJ1-2; 7 bases are shared with TRBD1. This CDR3 is built from 14 residues. Trimming at V came to 4 bases and at J to 4 bases, leaving 7 bases not matched to a gene. The germline CDR1 and CDR2 sequences are SGDLS and YYNGEE. The CDR3, as DNA: TGTGCCAGCAGCCCGCGACAGGGAGTCTATGGCTACACCTTC. Residues: CASSPRQGVYGYTF. Variable domain in full (rest from reference TRBV9 and TRBJ1-2): DSGVTQTPKHLITATGQRVTLRCSPRSGDLSVYWYQQSLDQGLQFLIQYYNGEERAKGNILERFSAQQFPDLHSELNLSSLELGDSALYFCASSPRQGVYGYTFGSGTRLTVV.

The chain links TRBV5-1 to TRBJ1-3; D unclear. Trimming removed 0 bases from V and 0 bases from J, with 13 bases in between. There are 17 residues in the CDR3. Per the germline V gene, CDR1 is SGHRS and CDR2 is YFSETQ. The CDR3 nucleotides are TGCGCCAGCAGCTTGGGTGGGCGCGTGACCTCTGGAAACACCATATATTTT. It translates to CASSLGGRVTSGNTIYF. Full variable domain (remainder filled in from reference TRBV5-1 and TRBJ1-3): KAGVTQTPRYLIKTRGQQVTLSCSPISGHRSVSWYQQTPGQGLQFLFEYFSETQRNKGNFPGRFSGRQFSNSRSEMNVSTLELGDSALYLCASSLGGRVTSGNTIYFGEGSWLTVV.

The genes are TRBV5-1 and TRBJ2-7, with 7 bases identical to TRBD2. Germline CDR1 and CDR2: SGHRS and YFSETQ. J was trimmed by 4 bases and V by 4 bases; bases with no gene match: 14. The CDR3 extends over 16 amino acids. The CDR3 bases are TGCGCCAGCAGCCCCAACTTTGCGGGAGAGGGATACGAGCAGTACTTC. This encodes CASSPNFAGEGYEQYF. Looking up the rest from reference TRBV5-1 and TRBJ2-7 gives the full variable domain: KAGVTQTPRYLIKTRGQQVTLSCSPISGHRSVSWYQQTPGQGLQFLFEYFSETQRNKGNFPGRFSGRQFSNSRSEMNVSTLELGDSALYLCASSPNFAGEGYEQYFGPGTRLTVT.

DNA of the CDR3: TGTGCCAGCTCCAGCGGGGGGCTCGCAGATACGCAGTATTTT. Translating it yields CASSSGGLADTQYF. The chain employs TRBV6-4 and TRBJ2-3; 9 bases are a match to TRBD2. The CDR3 has 14 residues. Germline lookup yields CDR1 MRHNA and CDR2 SNTAGT. The V and J ends lost 8 bases and 4 bases, in that order; junction bases with no gene match: 7.

The chain couples TRBV11-3 to TRBJ1-6, with a tentative D call TRBD1 (5 bases). In germline, CDR1 is SGHNT, CDR2 YENEEA. The CDR3 covers 13 residues. The V and J ends lost 5 bases and 8 bases respectively, with 10 bases between them. The CDR3 DNA follows: TGTGCCAGCAGCCGGGGAGGGGATTCACCCCTCCACTTT. The encoded protein is CASSRGGDSPLHF.

V and J are TRBV4-3 and TRBJ2-2, with 9 bases matching TRBD2. Unmatched junction bases numbered 17, after V lost 0 bases and J lost 3 bases. The CDR3 contains 21 residues. Looked up from germline, CDR1 is LGHNA and CDR2 is YSLEER. Here the CDR3 reads CASSQDFGVAGAGGDTGELFF. CDR3 nucleotides: TGCGCCAGCAGCCAAGATTTTGGGGTAGCGGGGGCCGGGGGGGACACCGGGGAGCTGTTTTTT.

The count of this clone is one. The rearrangement uses TRBV15 and TRBJ2-7, with D possibly being TRBD2 (6 bases). CDR3 length: 17 amino acids. CDR1 is LNHNV and CDR2 is YYDKDF in the germline V gene (reference sequence). Between the trimmed V and J ends, which lost 1 base and 3 bases, there was a span of 19 bases. CDR3 sequence (DNA): TGTGCCACCAGCAGAGGGGGGAGGATCATGGTGGGCTACGAGCAGTACTTC. This encodes CATSRGGRIMVGYEQYF.

The chain recombines TRBV27 with TRBJ2-3, with TRBD2 matching 7 bases. The ends lost 7 bases at V and 0 bases at J; junction bases unmatched: 4. This CDR3 contains 14 residues. Germline-derived CDR1 and CDR2 are MNHEY and SMNVEV (reference sequence). The DNA of the CDR3 is TGTGCCAGCAAATGGCGGGGGAGCACAGATACGCAGTATTTT. Residues: CASKWRGSTDTQYF.

This clone has a single count. V and J are TRBV9 and TRBJ2-5; TRBD1 aligns across 10 bases. The DNA end favors TRBJ2-7, so the J call may be wrong. The CDR3 has 15 amino acids. Germline CDR1 reads SGDLS; CDR2 reads YYNGEE. The CDR3 sequence is CASSVGQGAVDEQYF. CDR3 DNA: TGTGCCAGCAGCGTAGGACAGGGGGCAGTAGACGAGCAGTACTTC.

The gene calls are TRBV28 and TRBJ2-7, with D possibly being TRBD1 (6 bases). Germline assignment: CDR1 MDHEN and CDR2 SYDVKM. This CDR3 is built from 17 residues. V lost 6 bases, J lost 3 bases, and 24 bases lay in between. The CDR3 DNA reads as TGTGCCAGCAGCTCTGCCTCCAGGGGATCCCTCTACTACGAGCAGTACTTC. Amino acid sequence: CASSSASRGSLYYEQYF.

The V gene is TRBV29-1, the J gene TRBJ1-2; 7 bases map to TRBD1. V shed 4 bases, J shed 1 base, and the junction held 3 bases outside the gene matches. The CDR3 is 13 residues long. Germline V gene data show CDR1 as SQVTM and CDR2 as ANQGSEA. This CDR3 is CSVGDSINYGYTF. Written as DNA, the CDR3 is TGCAGCGTTGGGGACAGTATTAACTATGGCTACACCTTC.

The V and J genes are TRBV9 and TRBJ2-3, with 10 bases that match TRBD2. CDR1 is SGDLS and CDR2 is YYNGEE in the germline V gene. The J segment lost 2 bases and the V segment lost 3 bases, leaving 9 bases of the junction unmatched. There are 17 residues in the CDR3. The CDR3 loop reads CASSEAPLAGVTDTQYF. The CDR3 coding sequence is TGTGCCAGCAGCGAGGCCCCTCTAGCGGGGGTCACAGATACGCAGTATTTT. Full variable domain (remainder filled in from reference TRBV9 and TRBJ2-3): DSGVTQTPKHLITATGQRVTLRCSPRSGDLSVYWYQQSLDQGLQFLIQYYNGEERAKGNILERFSAQQFPDLHSELNLSSLELGDSALYFCASSEAPLAGVTDTQYFGPGTRLTVL.